This is a list of T cell receptor beta chains from one sample in a study of blood T cell repertoires in COVID-19. Libraries were prepared by immunoSEQ multiplex PCR; TCRdb keeps only in-frame clonotypes and omits some of them. The sample includes just under 80,000 clones, roughly four fifths of them seen just once. The sequencing input was peripheral blood. The receptors originated from a woman in her sixties or seventies with acute or convalescent COVID-19. CDR3s include the opening cysteine and the closing phenylalanine or tryptophan. A D gene is named only where the DNA matches it firmly. Clone size appears in some rows only: once, few, many, or a class for an expanded clone.

.	TRBJ1-3	TRBV18	.	CASSPALTGRNTIYF	TGTGCCAGCTCACCGGCTTTAACAGGGCGAAACACCATATATTTT
TRBD2	TRBJ2-5	TRBV19	.	CASSILPTGGQETQYF	TGTGCCAGTAGTATTCTCCCGACGGGGGGTCAAGAGACCCAGTACTTC
.	TRBJ1-1	TRBV6-6	.	CASSPRQPRAFF	TGTGCCAGCAGCCCCCGCCAACCCCGGGCTTTCTTT
TRBD2	TRBJ2-2	TRBV19	.	CASGLAGGTTGELFF	TGTGCCAGTGGACTAGCGGGAGGGACTACCGGGGAGCTGTTTTTT
TRBD2	TRBJ2-1	TRBV10-2	.	CASSGRTSGSPNEQFF	TGCGCCAGCAGTGGACGGACTAGCGGGAGCCCAAATGAGCAGTTCTTC
.	TRBJ1-6	TRBV5-6	.	CASNPESSYNSPLHF	TGTGCCAGCAACCCGGAGAGCTCCTATAATTCACCCCTCCACTTT
.	TRBJ2-5	TRBV27	.	CASSPLAYQETQYF	TGTGCCAGCAGTCCCCTAGCGTACCAAGAGACCCAGTACTTC
.	TRBJ2-3	TRBV29-1	.	CSAKKAFPVGGSAGTDTQYF	TGCAGCGCCAAAAAAGCCTTTCCGGTCGGGGGATCGGCGGGCACAGATACGCAGTATTTT
.	TRBJ1-5	TRBV6-5	few	CASSQEGLYNQPQHF	TGTGCCAGCAGTCAGGAGGGATTATACAATCAGCCCCAGCATTTT
.	TRBJ1-6	TRBV27	few	CASSLRGQGNSPLHF	TGTGCCAGCAGTTTAAGGGGACAAGGAAATTCACCCCTCCACTTT
TRBD1	TRBJ1-1	TRBV14	.	CASSLRTGNTEAFF	TGTGCCAGCAGCCTCAGGACAGGGAACACTGAAGCTTTCTTT
TRBD1	TRBJ1-6	TRBV30	few	CAWDRGTDNSPLHF	TGTGCCTGGGACAGGGGGACTGACAATTCACCCCTCCACTTT
.	TRBJ2-1	TRBV9	.	CASGPGTLYGEQFF	TGTGCCAGCGGACCCGGGACTCTATACGGGGAGCAGTTCTTC
TRBD2	TRBJ2-1	TRBV27	.	CASSPLWAGDYNEQFF	TGTGCCAGCAGTCCACTTTGGGCGGGAGACTACAATGAGCAGTTCTTC
.	TRBJ2-1	TRBV29-1	few	CSSLGGHEQFF	TGCAGCTCACTGGGGGGGCATGAGCAGTTCTTC
TRBD1	TRBJ1-1	TRBV2	.	CASSQYRGDITEAFF	TGTGCCAGCAGCCAATACAGGGGCGACATTACTGAAGCTTTCTTT
TRBD1	TRBJ2-5	TRBV5-5	.	CASSTVGGLETQYF	TGTGCCAGCAGCACCGTAGGGGGCTTGGAGACCCAGTACTTC
.	TRBJ1-3	TRBV9	.	CASSDRESSGNTIYF	TGTGCCAGCAGCGACAGGGAGAGCTCTGGAAACACCATATATTTT
.	TRBJ2-7	TRBV28	.	CASSLPGSQQYF	TGTGCCAGCAGTCTGCCTGGCTCCCAGCAGTACTTC
.	TRBJ2-3	TRBV27	.	CASSETREGPTDTQYF	TGTGCCAGCAGTGAGACTAGAGAAGGACCCACAGATACGCAGTATTTT
.	TRBJ1-2	TRBV6-5	once	CASKRGRTGYTF	TGTGCCAGCAAAAGGGGCCGCACCGGCTACACCTTC
.	TRBJ1-6	TRBV6-2/TRBV6-3	.	CASSYLDSFDSPLHF	TGTGCCAGCAGTTACCTGGACAGTTTTGATTCACCCCTCCACTTT
.	TRBJ1-1	TRBV2	.	CASSEIRASEAFF	TGTGCCAGCAGTGAAATCAGGGCTTCTGAAGCTTTCTTT
.	TRBJ1-6	TRBV6-5	.	CASSYGDITGHSPLHF	TGTGCCAGCAGTTACGGGGATATAACAGGCCATTCACCCCTCCACTTT
TRBD1	TRBJ2-6	TRBV6-6	.	CASSKQGAGANVLTF	TGTGCCAGCAGTAAACAGGGGGCCGGGGCCAACGTCCTGACTTTC